The 19 T cell receptor beta chains below were found in one sample sequenced in a study of blood T cells in healthy people across ages. Then a second PCR, running roughly 7 to 11 cycles, was carried out with a sample-barcoded 5' primer and a J-beta primer mix. TCRdb re-called the 5' RACE reads with MiXCR, one entry per CDR3 protein. The sample contains around 1,000,000 distinct CDR3 sequences, about 23% of which appear only once. These sequences were also reported in another study, on T cells of mothers and their children.

Sequenced: blood. These receptors originate from a girl aged 2 to 9 in good health.

The gene calls are TRBV12-3 or TRBV12-4 and TRBJ2-7; D ambiguous. The CDR3 contains 12 residues. Trimming took 3 bases from V and 7 from J, leaving 10 bases between them. In nucleotides, the CDR3 is TGTGCCAGCAGTTTGAATGGGAAAGAGCAGTACGTC. This encodes CASSLNGKEQYV.

This clonotype was seen more than once but under ten times. This rearrangement joins TRBV7-4 to TRBJ1-2; tentative D call: TRBD1 (5 bases). V was cut by 5 bases and J by 3 bases, with 16 bases left in between. The germline V gene encodes CDR1 SGHVT and CDR2 SQSDAQ. The CDR3 covers 15 residues. CDR3 residues: CASSLERGPDYGYTF. CDR3 nucleotide sequence: TGTGCCAGCAGCCTCGAACGGGGCCCTGACTATGGCTACACCTTC.

This chain connects TRBV6-5 to TRBJ2-5, with 8 bases that match TRBD2. This CDR3 spans 13 amino acids. V trimming: 5 bases; J trimming: 4 bases; junction bases outside the gene matches: 3. In germline, CDR1 is MNHEY, CDR2 SVGAGI. The CDR3 DNA reads as TGTGCCAGCAGTACAGCGGGGGTAGAGACCCAGTACTTC. This gives the protein CASSTAGVETQYF.

The chain recombines TRBV11-2 with TRBJ2-1; D unclear. Germline V gene data show CDR1 as SGHAT and CDR2 as FQNNGV. The V gene lost 4 bases and the J gene lost 5 bases, with 15 bases spanning the gap. CDR3 length: 15 residues. CDR3 loop: CASSSSGLDDNEQFF. The CDR3 DNA reads as TGTGCCAGCAGCTCATCAGGTTTGGACGACAATGAGCAGTTCTTC.

This clonotype appeared a few times. The V and J genes are TRBV11-2 and TRBJ2-7; D might be TRBD1 or TRBD2, each matching 5 bases. Looked up from germline, CDR1 is SGHAT and CDR2 is FQNNGV. V was pared by 5 bases and J by 0 bases, with 17 bases between. CDR3 size: 16 residues. The CDR3 is CASSPHEGSSSYEQYF. CDR3 nucleotide sequence: TGTGCCAGCAGCCCACACGAGGGGTCGAGCTCCTACGAGCAGTACTTC.

This clonotype was counted a few times. A read error may produce the germline difference seen at one junction end. The gene calls are TRBV5-6 and TRBJ2-5; D not certain. Gene TRBJ2-7 matches the end of the DNA better, so the J call may be wrong. The CDR3 extends over 15 amino acids. Germline V gene data show CDR1 as SGHDT and CDR2 as YYEEEE. CDR3 bases: TGTGCCAGCAGTTTGGGAAGTATTTACTCCTACGAGCAGTACTTC. Residues: CASSLGSIYSYEQYF.

This clonotype has only a few counts. The rearrangement uses TRBV20-1 and TRBJ2-7; D unresolved. Germline V gene lookup returns CDR1 DFQATT and CDR2 SNEGSKA (reference sequence). V was shortened by 0 bases and J by 2 bases, with 5 bases between the two germline ends. There are 12 residues in the CDR3. The CDR3 region is CSAREGTYEQYF. CDR3 bases: TGCAGTGCTAGAGAGGGGACCTACGAGCAGTACTTC.

This clonotype was observed a handful of times. This chain uses TRBV29-1 with TRBJ2-5, with D tentatively TRBD2 (5 bases). This CDR3 is 11 amino acids long. V lost 8 bases and J lost 5, with 12 bases in between. The germline gives CDR1 SQVTM, CDR2 ANQGSEA. In DNA form, the CDR3 reads TGCAGCATCGAGAGAGGGGAGACCCAGTACTTC. It specifies CSIERGETQYF. Together with reference TRBV29-1 and TRBJ2-5, the CDR3 gives the full variable domain: SAVISQKPSRDICQRGTSLTIQCQVDSQVTMMFWYRQQPGQSLTLIATANQGSEATYESGFVIDKFPISRPNLTFSTLTVSNMSPEDSSIYLCSIERGETQYFGPGTRLLVL.

The chain is built from TRBV2 and TRBJ1-3; possible D gene TRBD1, 6 bases. The CDR3 is 13 residues long. The ends were cut back, 5 bases at V and 7 bases at J, with 12 bases in the middle. From germline, CDR1 is SNHLY and CDR2 FYNNEI. The CDR3 DNA reads as TGTGCCAGCAGTTTGACAGGATGGAACACCATATATTTT. This encodes CASSLTGWNTIYF.

This clonotype turned up a few times. The CDR3 does not close with the conserved phenylalanine or tryptophan, likely indicating a read error. The chain couples TRBV7-2 to TRBJ2-7; 9 bases line up with TRBD2. Germline loops: CDR1 SGHTA, CDR2 FQGNSA. J was trimmed by 0 bases and V by 1 base; bases with no gene match: 4. The CDR3 contains 16 residues. In nucleotides, the CDR3 is TGTGCCAGCAGCTTAGTGGGACTAGCATCCTCCTACGAGCAGTACCTC. This translates into CASSLVGLASSYEQYL.

This clonotype was found a few times. As DNA, the CDR3 is TGTGCCAGCAGTGGAGAGTATGAGCAGTTCTTC. Translation: CASSGEYEQFF. This chain connects TRBV6-6 to TRBJ2-5; no definite D call. The J call may be incorrect, as the DNA end agrees better with TRBJ2-1. CDR1 is MNHNY and CDR2 is SVGAGI in the germline V gene (reference sequence). The length of the CDR3 is 11 residues.

This clonotype came up a few times. A read error may produce the germline difference seen at one junction end. The rearrangement links TRBV9 to TRBJ1-1; D not resolved. CDR3 length: 14 residues. The germline V gene has CDR1 SGDLS and CDR2 YYNGEE. CDR3 bases: TGTGCCGGCAGCGTCTCGGGTACGTCAACTGAAGCTTTCTTT. Its translation is CAGSVSGTSTEAFF. The full variable domain, rest sourced from reference TRBV9 and TRBJ1-1, is DSGVTQTPKHLITATGQRVTLRCSPRSGDLSVYWYQQSLDQGLQFLIQYYNGEERAKGNILERFSAQQFPDLHSELNLSSLELGDSALYFCAGSVSGTSTEAFFGQGTRLTVV.

This chain joins TRBV20-1 and TRBJ2-5, with TRBD2 matching 11 bases. V lost 3 bases, J lost 2 bases, and 8 bases stayed unmatched. This CDR3 contains 16 residues. CDR1 is DFQATT, CDR2 SNEGSKA, per germline (reference sequence). CDR3 in DNA: TGCAGTGCTAGGTCCCCTAGCGGGGGGCCACAAGAGACCCAGTACTTC. Its protein is CSARSPSGGPQETQYF.

This clonotype has only a few counts. V and J are TRBV7-2 and TRBJ2-5; D not resolved. CDR1 SGHTA and CDR2 FQGNSA come from the germline V gene. Between the trimmed V and J ends, which lost 1 base and 4 bases, there was a span of 22 bases. This CDR3 comprises 18 residues. CDR3 coding DNA: TGTGCCAGCAGCTTAGGTCTCCCCCGTGGCCGTCCGCGAGAGACCCAGTACTTC. Amino acids: CASSLGLPRGRPRETQYF.

This chain links TRBV5-1 with TRBJ1-6; D gene ambiguous. The ends were cut back, 0 bases at V and 8 bases at J, with 6 bases in the middle. Looked up from germline, CDR1 is SGHRS and CDR2 is YFSETQ. This CDR3 is 13 amino acids long. CDR3 sequence (DNA): TGCGCCAGCAGCTTGGAGGGCGATTCACCCCTCCACTTT. Translated: CASSLEGDSPLHF.

This clonotype was seen more than once but under ten times. The chain links TRBV12-3 or TRBV12-4 to TRBJ2-6; D is possibly TRBD1 (6 bases). The CDR3 consists of 16 residues. V was cut by 4 bases and J by 4 bases, with 14 bases left in between. DNA of the CDR3: TGTGCCAGCAGTTCGAACTCAGGGGAAGGGGCCAACGTCCTGACTTTC. Translation gives CASSSNSGEGANVLTF.

This clonotype was counted only a few times. The chain recombines TRBV29-1 with TRBJ2-7; 7 bases agree with TRBD1. V shed 7 bases and J 6 bases; nucleotides not matched to a gene: 12. The CDR3 extends over 13 amino acids. CDR1 is SQVTM, CDR2 ANQGSEA, per germline. The CDR3, as DNA: TGCAGCGCCCCTACAGGGGATGGAAGCGAGCAGTACTTC. Its translation is CSAPTGDGSEQYF.

V gene TRBV4-1 combines with J gene TRBJ2-5; the match to TRBD1 covers 8 bases. CDR1 is MGHRA and CDR2 is YSYEKL in the germline V gene. V shed 1 base, J shed 2 bases, and the junction held 3 bases outside the gene matches. The CDR3 has 15 amino acids. The CDR3 reads CASSQGTGSQETQYF. CDR3 DNA sequence: TGCGCCAGCAGCCAAGGGACAGGGTCTCAAGAGACCCAGTACTTC.

As to this clonotype: The junction shows a germline mismatch at one end, possibly a read error. The chain has TRBV18 and TRBJ2-3; D gene unclear. From germline, CDR1 is KGHSH and CDR2 LQKENI. The CDR3 totals 15 residues. The DNA of the CDR3 is TGTGCCAGCCCACCAGGCGGAACTAGCACAGATACGCAGTATTTT. It encodes CASPPGGTSTDTQYF.